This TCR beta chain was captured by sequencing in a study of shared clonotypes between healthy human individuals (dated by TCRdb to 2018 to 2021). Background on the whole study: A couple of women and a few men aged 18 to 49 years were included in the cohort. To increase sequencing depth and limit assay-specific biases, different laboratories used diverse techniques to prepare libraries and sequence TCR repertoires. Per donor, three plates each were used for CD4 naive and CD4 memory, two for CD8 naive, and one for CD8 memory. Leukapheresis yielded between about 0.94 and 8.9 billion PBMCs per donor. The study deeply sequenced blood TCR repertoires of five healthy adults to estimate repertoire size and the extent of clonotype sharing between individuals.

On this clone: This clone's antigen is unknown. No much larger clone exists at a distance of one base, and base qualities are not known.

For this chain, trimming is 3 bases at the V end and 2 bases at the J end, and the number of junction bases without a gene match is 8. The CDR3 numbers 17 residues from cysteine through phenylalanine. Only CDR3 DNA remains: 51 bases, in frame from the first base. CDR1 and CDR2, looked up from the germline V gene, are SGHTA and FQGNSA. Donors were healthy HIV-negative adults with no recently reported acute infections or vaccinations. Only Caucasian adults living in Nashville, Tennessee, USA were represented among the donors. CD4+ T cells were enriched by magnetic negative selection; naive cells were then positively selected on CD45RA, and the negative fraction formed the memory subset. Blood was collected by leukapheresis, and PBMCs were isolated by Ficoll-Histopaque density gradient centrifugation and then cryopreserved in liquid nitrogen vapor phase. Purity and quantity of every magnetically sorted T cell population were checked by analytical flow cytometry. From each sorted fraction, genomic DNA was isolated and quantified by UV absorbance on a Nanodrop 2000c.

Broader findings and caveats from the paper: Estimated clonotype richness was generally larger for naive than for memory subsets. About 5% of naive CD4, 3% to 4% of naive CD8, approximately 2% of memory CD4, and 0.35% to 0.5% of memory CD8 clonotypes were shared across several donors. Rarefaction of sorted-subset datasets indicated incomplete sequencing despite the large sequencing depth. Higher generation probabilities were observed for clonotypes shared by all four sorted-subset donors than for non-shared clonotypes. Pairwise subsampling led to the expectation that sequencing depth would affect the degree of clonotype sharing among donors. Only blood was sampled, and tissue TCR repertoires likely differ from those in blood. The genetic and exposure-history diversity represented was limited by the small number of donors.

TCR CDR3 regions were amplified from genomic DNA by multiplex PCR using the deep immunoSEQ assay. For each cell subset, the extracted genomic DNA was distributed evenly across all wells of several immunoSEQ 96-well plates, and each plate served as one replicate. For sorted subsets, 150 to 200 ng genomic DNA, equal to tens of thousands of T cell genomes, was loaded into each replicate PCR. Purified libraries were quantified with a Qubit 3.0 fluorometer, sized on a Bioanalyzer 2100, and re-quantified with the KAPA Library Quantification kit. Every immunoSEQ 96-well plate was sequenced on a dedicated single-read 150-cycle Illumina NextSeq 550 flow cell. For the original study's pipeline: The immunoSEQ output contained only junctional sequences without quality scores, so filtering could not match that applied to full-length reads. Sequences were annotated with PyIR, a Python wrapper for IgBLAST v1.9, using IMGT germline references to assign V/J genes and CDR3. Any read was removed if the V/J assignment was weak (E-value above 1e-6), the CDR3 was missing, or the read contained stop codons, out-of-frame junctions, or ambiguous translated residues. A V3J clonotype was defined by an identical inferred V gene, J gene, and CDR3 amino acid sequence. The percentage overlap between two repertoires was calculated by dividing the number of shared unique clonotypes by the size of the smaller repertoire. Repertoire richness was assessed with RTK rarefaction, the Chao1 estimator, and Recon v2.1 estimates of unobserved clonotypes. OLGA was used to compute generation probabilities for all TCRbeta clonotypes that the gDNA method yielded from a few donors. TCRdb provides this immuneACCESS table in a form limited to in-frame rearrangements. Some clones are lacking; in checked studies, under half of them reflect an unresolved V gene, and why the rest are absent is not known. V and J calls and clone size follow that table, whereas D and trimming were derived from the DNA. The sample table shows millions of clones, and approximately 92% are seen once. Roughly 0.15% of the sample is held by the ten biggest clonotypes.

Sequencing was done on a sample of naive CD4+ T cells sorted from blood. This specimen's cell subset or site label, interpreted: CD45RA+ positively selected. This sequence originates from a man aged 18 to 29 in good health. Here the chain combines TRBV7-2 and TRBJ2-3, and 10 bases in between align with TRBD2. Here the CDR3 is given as CASSLIPAGGDTDTQYF. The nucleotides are TGTGCCAGCAGCTTGATACCAGCGGGAGGGGACACAGATACGCAGTATTTT.